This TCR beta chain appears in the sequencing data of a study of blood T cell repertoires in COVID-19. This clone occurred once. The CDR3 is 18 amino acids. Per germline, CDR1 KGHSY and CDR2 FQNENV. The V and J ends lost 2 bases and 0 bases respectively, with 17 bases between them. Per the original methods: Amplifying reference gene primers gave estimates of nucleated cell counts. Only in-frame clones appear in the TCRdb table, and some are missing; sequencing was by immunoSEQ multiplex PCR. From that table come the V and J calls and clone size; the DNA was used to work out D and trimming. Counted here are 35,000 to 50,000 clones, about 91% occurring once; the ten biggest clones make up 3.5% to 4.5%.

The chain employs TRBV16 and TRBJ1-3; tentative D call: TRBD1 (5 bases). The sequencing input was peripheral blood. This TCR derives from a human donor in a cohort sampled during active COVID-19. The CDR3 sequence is CASSQGPTGHSSGNTIYF. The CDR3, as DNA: TGTGCCAGCAGCCAAGGTCCAACAGGTCACTCCTCTGGAAACACCATATATTTT.